This T cell receptor beta chain is from a study of breast tumors, draining lymph nodes, adjacent tissues. This clonotype appeared many times. The lymph nodes were axillary draining lymph nodes from breast cancer patients. This CDR3 is built from 15 residues. In germline, CDR1 is SGHAT, CDR2 FQNNGV. Trimming removed 4 bases from V and 2 bases from J; junction bases left unmatched: 4. TCRdb re-analysed the multiplex PCR reads in MiXCR, keeping a single row per CDR3 protein. The sample yields approximately 100,000 distinct CDR3 sequences, over 20% seen once. The source of this sequence is a female donor with breast cancer. Some clones in this sample may be carry-over from other donors' samples. The gene calls are TRBV11-2 and TRBJ2-2, with 7 bases matching TRBD1. Source material: axillary lymph node tissue. The CDR3: CASSSDRRNTGELFF. DNA for the CDR3: TGTGCCAGCAGCTCGGACAGGAGAAACACCGGGGAGCTGTTTTTT.